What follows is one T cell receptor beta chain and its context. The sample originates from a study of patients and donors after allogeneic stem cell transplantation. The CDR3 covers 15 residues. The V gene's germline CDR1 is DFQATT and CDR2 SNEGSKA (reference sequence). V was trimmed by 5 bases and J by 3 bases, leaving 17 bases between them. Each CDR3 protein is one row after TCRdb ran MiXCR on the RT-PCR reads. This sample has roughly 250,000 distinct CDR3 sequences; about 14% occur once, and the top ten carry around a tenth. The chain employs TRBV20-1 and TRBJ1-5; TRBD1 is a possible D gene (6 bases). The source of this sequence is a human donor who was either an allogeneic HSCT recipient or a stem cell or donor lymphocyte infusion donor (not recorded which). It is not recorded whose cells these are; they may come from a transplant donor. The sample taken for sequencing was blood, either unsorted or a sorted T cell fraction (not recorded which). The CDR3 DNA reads TGCAGTGCTCCGACGGAGGGGGGCCCCAATCAGCCCCAGCATTTT. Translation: CSAPTEGGPNQPQHF.